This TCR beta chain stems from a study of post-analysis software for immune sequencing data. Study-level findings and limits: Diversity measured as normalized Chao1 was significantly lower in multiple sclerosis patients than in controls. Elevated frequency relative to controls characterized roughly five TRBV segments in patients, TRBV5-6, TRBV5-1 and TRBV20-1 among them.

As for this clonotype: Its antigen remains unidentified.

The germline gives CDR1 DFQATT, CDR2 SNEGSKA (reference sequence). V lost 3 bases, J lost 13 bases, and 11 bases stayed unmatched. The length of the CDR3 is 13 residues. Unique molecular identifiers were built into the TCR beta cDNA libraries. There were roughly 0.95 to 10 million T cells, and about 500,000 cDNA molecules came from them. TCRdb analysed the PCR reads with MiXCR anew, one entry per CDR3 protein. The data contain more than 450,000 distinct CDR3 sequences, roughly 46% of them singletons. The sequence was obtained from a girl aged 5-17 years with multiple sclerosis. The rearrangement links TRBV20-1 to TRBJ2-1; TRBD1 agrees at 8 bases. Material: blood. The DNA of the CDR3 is TGCAGTGCTAGGGAGACAGGGGTGGAGACCCAGTTCTTC. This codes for CSARETGVETQFF.